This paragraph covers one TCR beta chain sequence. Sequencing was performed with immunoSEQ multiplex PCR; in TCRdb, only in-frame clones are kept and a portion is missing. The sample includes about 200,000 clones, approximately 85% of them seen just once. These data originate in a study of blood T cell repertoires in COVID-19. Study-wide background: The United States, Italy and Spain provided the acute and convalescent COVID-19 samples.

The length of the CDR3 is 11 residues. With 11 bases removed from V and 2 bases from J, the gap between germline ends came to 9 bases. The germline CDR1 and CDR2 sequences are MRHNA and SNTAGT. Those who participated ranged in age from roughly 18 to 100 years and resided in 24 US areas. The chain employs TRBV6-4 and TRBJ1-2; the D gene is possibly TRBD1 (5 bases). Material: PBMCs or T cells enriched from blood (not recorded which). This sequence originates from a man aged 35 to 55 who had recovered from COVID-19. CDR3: CAPGGNYGYTF. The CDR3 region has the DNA TGTGCCCCTGGGGGGAACTATGGCTACACCTTC.